A single sample gave rise to the 25 T cell receptor beta chains below, sequenced in a study of blood T cell repertoires in COVID-19. Method: immunoSEQ multiplex PCR; TCRdb's copy keeps in-frame clones and lacks some. The sample records some 200,000 clones, about 76% being singletons. Input material: peripheral blood. Source of these receptors: a woman in her forties or fifties with active or convalescent COVID-19.

By frequency in the sample, this clone is medium-sized. This chain joins TRBV12-3 or TRBV12-4 and TRBJ2-1; tentatively, D is TRBD2 (6 bases). Trimming took off 6 bases at V and 10 bases at J, with 16 bases between the two ends. The CDR3 has 13 amino acids. This CDR3 reads CASSSGPQREQFF. DNA for the CDR3: TGTGCCAGCAGCAGCGGGCCTCAACGGGAGCAGTTCTTC.

This clone was seen a single time. The rearrangement links TRBV4-2 to TRBJ2-5, with 11 nucleotides matching TRBD2. The CDR3 sequence is 17 residues long. V was pared by 2 bases and J by 2 bases, with 7 bases of the junction left unmatched. The V gene's germline CDR1 is LGHNA and CDR2 YNFKEQ. The CDR3 region has the DNA TGTGCCAGCAGCCAACCAAGGACTAGCGGGCGACAAGAGACCCAGTACTTC. It encodes CASSQPRTSGRQETQYF.

This clone was recorded once. The chain recombines TRBV5-1 with TRBJ1-1; the D is unclear. The V and J ends lost 0 bases and 1 base respectively, with 10 bases between them. Germline CDR1 is SGHRS and CDR2 is YFSETQ. CDR3 length: 15 amino acids. The CDR3 DNA sequence: TGCGCCAGCAGCTTGGACGGTTTCCGGAACACTGAAGCTTTCTTT. Encoded protein: CASSLDGFRNTEAFF.

The rearrangement links TRBV7-3 to TRBJ2-7, with 7 nucleotides matching TRBD2. The germline V gene has CDR1 SGHTA and CDR2 FQGTGA. V lost 3 bases and J lost 3; bases outside the gene matches: 8. The CDR3 spans 15 residues. For the CDR3, the DNA is TGTGCCAGCAGCTTGAATGGGGGGGTGGACTACGAGCAGTACTTC. Encoded protein: CASSLNGGVDYEQYF.

The chain uses TRBV18 and TRBJ1-5; D is possibly TRBD1 (6 bases). CDR3 size: 16 residues. V was shortened by 2 bases and J by 1 base, with 12 bases between the two germline ends. Per the germline V gene, CDR1 is KGHSH and CDR2 is LQKENI. CDR3 in amino acids: CASSPRGGESNQPQHF. The CDR3, as DNA: TGTGCCAGCTCACCAAGGGGGGGAGAGAGCAATCAGCCCCAGCATTTT.

The chain employs TRBV5-1 and TRBJ1-2; 11 positions match TRBD1. The CDR3 contains 14 residues. Germline CDR1 and CDR2: SGHRS and YFSETQ. V gave up 5 bases and J gave up 7 bases; unmatched junction bases: 7. In DNA form, the CDR3 reads TGCGCCAGCAGTCCCGAAGGGACAGGGGGTGGCTACACCTTC. Amino acid sequence: CASSPEGTGGGYTF.

The table lists this clone with a count of one. The gene calls are TRBV12-3 or TRBV12-4 and TRBJ2-5, with 8 bases fitting TRBD1. V was pared by 5 bases and J by 5 bases, with 4 bases of the junction left unmatched. The CDR3 has 13 amino acids. The CDR3 bases are TGTGCCAGCAGTACCGACAGGGGTGAGACCCAGTACTTC. It yields the protein CASSTDRGETQYF.

This chain uses TRBV7-9 with TRBJ2-1; TRBD2 aligns across 10 bases. The germline gives CDR1 SEHNR, CDR2 FQNEAQ (reference sequence). CDR3 size: 18 residues. The junction had 15 bases not matched to a gene; V was cut back by 3 bases and J by 7 bases. CDR3 coding DNA: TGTGCCAGCAGCTTCTCCGGGACTAGCGTTTTTCAGGCTAATGAGCAGTTCTTC. Its translation is CASSFSGTSVFQANEQFF.

The rearrangement joins TRBV7-2 to TRBJ1-5; 7 bases align to TRBD1. After removal of 3 bases from V and 2 bases from J, the junction contained 1 base not matched to a gene. The germline gives CDR1 SGHTA, CDR2 FQGNSA. The CDR3 has 14 amino acids. CDR3 sequence reads: CASSFTGGNQPQHF. The CDR3 nucleotides read TGTGCCAGCAGCTTCACAGGGGGCAATCAGCCCCAGCATTTT.

This clone was seen just once. The rearrangement links TRBV24-1 to TRBJ2-3; 10 positions match TRBD2. Germline V lookup: CDR1 KGHDR, CDR2 SFDVKD. The trim removed 3 bases at V and 4 bases at J, leaving 9 bases unmatched. This CDR3 comprises 17 residues. Here the CDR3 DNA reads TGTGCCACCAGTGATCCCCCGGGGACTAGCGACGCAGATACGCAGTATTTT. The encoded protein is CATSDPPGTSDADTQYF.

CDR3 residues: CASSLEPGPAEAFF. The CDR3 region has the DNA TGTGCCAGCAGCTTAGAGCCAGGGCCCGCTGAAGCTTTCTTT. The chain combines TRBV7-9 with TRBJ1-1, with a tentative D call TRBD1 (5 bases). From germline, CDR1 is SEHNR and CDR2 FQNEAQ (reference sequence). V was pared by 1 base and J by 6 bases, with 12 bases between. CDR3 length equals 14 residues.

The chain links TRBV7-2 to TRBJ2-2, with D possibly TRBD1 on 6 matching bases. CDR3 size: 12 residues. The germline V gene has CDR1 SGHTA and CDR2 FQGNSA. V was clipped by 5 bases and J by 7 bases, with 8 bases between them. The CDR3: CASSEQGGELFF. CDR3 in DNA: TGTGCCAGCAGCGAACAGGGCGGGGAGCTGTTTTTT.

The CDR3 reads CASSPQGAGNQPQHF. Here the CDR3 DNA reads TGTGCCAGCTCACCACAGGGGGCTGGCAATCAGCCCCAGCATTTT. This sequence joins TRBV18 and TRBJ1-5; 7 nucleotides agree with TRBD1. Germline trimming cut 1 base from V and 2 bases from J; bases unmatched to any gene: 2. The CDR3 length is 15 residues. CDR1 is KGHSH, CDR2 LQKENI, per germline.

This clone was seen a few times. This rearrangement joins TRBV3-1 (or the pseudogene TRBV3-2) to TRBJ2-7, with TRBD1 matching 7 bases. Germline V lookup: CDR1 LGHDT, CDR2 YNNKEL (reference sequence). V was clipped by 0 bases and J by 4 bases; unmatched bases: 6. The CDR3 is 15 amino acids. The CDR3 spells CASSQETGAGYEQYF. The CDR3 region has the DNA TGTGCCAGCAGCCAAGAAACAGGGGCTGGGTACGAGCAGTACTTC.

This clone showed up many times. The chain links TRBV27 to TRBJ2-3; 8 bases agree with TRBD2. From germline, CDR1 is MNHEY and CDR2 SMNVEV (reference sequence). The CDR3 spans 15 residues. The J segment lost 1 base and the V segment lost 8 bases, leaving 8 bases of the junction unmatched. Written as DNA, the CDR3 is TGTGCCAGCCGTCCCGGGGGGGCCCGCACAGATACGCAGTATTTT. Translation: CASRPGGARTDTQYF.

J is TRBJ1-2 and V is TRBV29-1; D not certain. V gave up 0 bases and J gave up 0 bases, with 2 bases separating them. Germline-derived CDR1 and CDR2 are SQVTM and ANQGSEA. This CDR3 region has 12 residues. DNA for the CDR3: TGCAGCGTTGAAGATACTAACTATGGCTACACCTTC. Residues: CSVEDTNYGYTF.

The rearrangement uses TRBV5-1 and TRBJ1-2; perhaps TRBD1 as D (5 bases). The V end lost 3 bases, the J end lost 3 bases, and 9 bases lay between the germline ends. The CDR3 loop spans 13 amino acids. Germline CDR1 SGHRS, CDR2 YFSETQ. CDR3 DNA sequence: TGCGCCAGCAGCTGGGGCGCCCACTATGGCTACACCTTC. It is translated as CASSWGAHYGYTF.

This clone was counted a single time. The chain joins TRBV6-6 to TRBJ1-2, with D possibly TRBD1 on 5 matching bases. The V end was cut by 5 bases, the J end by 0 bases, with 13 bases between. Germline values: CDR1 MNHNY, CDR2 SVGAGI (reference sequence). The CDR3 loop spans 15 amino acids. The CDR3, as DNA: TGTGCCAGCAGTCGTCAGGGAAATACTAACTATGGCTACACCTTC. As protein: CASSRQGNTNYGYTF.

Notes on this clone: The same CDR3 also results from other DNA sequences found in this sample. The chain is built from TRBV2 and TRBJ1-6; D is perhaps TRBD1 (5 bases). Germline CDR1 and CDR2: SNHLY and FYNNEI. This CDR3 is built from 14 residues. V gave up 2 bases and J gave up 7 bases, with 9 bases separating them. CDR3 residues: CASSEQGRNSPLHF. CDR3 DNA: TGTGCCAGCAGTGAACAGGGAAGGAATTCACCCCTCCACTTT.

This clone was found a few times. V usage is TRBV29-1 and J usage is TRBJ2-7, with a tentative D call TRBD1 (8 bases). The V end was cut by 2 bases, the J end by 6 bases, with 14 bases between. Germline CDR1 and CDR2: SQVTM and ANQGSEA. The CDR3 is made up of 13 amino acids. The CDR3 sequence: CSVEPTGGGEQYF. The CDR3 DNA sequence: TGCAGCGTTGAACCAACAGGGGGGGGCGAGCAGTACTTC.

This clone was seen a single time. The J gene is TRBJ1-1, the V gene TRBV29-1; weak D call: TRBD1 (5 bases). CDR3 length: 11 residues. Germline V gene sequence: CDR1 SQVTM, CDR2 ANQGSEA. The V gene lost 6 bases and the J gene lost 4 bases, with 9 bases spanning the gap. The DNA for the CDR3 is TGCAGCGTCGGGGGACCCACTGAAGCTTTCTTT. It encodes CSVGGPTEAFF.

The V call is TRBV18, the J call TRBJ2-7; possibly TRBD1 for D (5 bases). The germline V and J ends were trimmed by 1 base and 0 bases, with 10 bases remaining between them. The germline V gene encodes CDR1 KGHSH and CDR2 LQKENI. CDR3 length equals 15 residues. As DNA, the CDR3 is TGTGCCAGCTCACCACGCTCAGACAGCTCCTACGAGCAGTACTTC. This gives the protein CASSPRSDSSYEQYF.

In its sample, this clone was seen a few times. The chain is built from TRBV12-2 and TRBJ1-2. TRBV12-2 is assigned pseudogene status. The CDR3 covers 18 residues. DNA for the CDR3: TGTGCAAGTCGCTTAGCGCTAGCGCAGTCCACCATAGGCTATGGCTACACCTTC. It encodes CASRLALAQSTIGYGYTF.

The rearrangement uses TRBV27 and TRBJ2-2; TRBD2 matches 15 bases. After removal of 6 bases from V and 6 bases from J, the junction contained 5 bases not matched to a gene. CDR1 and CDR2 from the germline V gene are MNHEY and SMNVEV (reference sequence). The CDR3 has 16 amino acids. The CDR3 nucleotides read TGTGCCAGCAGCTGGACTAGCGGGGGGGCCCCCGGGGAGCTGTTTTTT. It translates to CASSWTSGGAPGELFF.

This clone appeared a few times. The genes are TRBV30 and TRBJ2-5; 8 bases fit TRBD1. This CDR3 has 15 residues. J was trimmed by 4 bases and V by 1 base; bases with no gene match: 8. Per the germline V gene, CDR1 is GTSNPN and CDR2 is SVGIG (reference sequence). The CDR3 loop reads CAWSGWDRLGETQYF. CDR3 bases: TGTGCCTGGAGTGGCTGGGACAGGCTAGGAGAGACCCAGTACTTC. The full variable domain, its missing parts supplied by reference TRBV30 and TRBJ2-5, is SQTIHQWPATLVQPVGSPLSLECTVEGTSNPNLYWYRQAAGRGLQLLFYSVGIGQISSEVPQNLSASRPQDRQFILSSKKLLLSDSGFYLCAWSGWDRLGETQYFGPGTRLLVL.